The 8 T cell receptor beta chains given below trace back to one sample, sequenced in a study of early T cells in non-severe SARS-CoV-2 infection. TCRdb reprocessed the 5' RACE reads with MiXCR, giving one entry per CDR3 protein. The sample holds about 54,000 distinct CDR3 sequences; less than 9.5% are singletons and the top ten take about 10%. Specimen: whole blood, collected at baseline. Receptors were obtained from an adult who was a healthcare worker with PCR-confirmed SARS-CoV-2 infection or an uninfected control (not recorded which).

The table lists this clonotype with a few counts. The CDR3 DNA reads as TGTGCCAGCAGCTTAGGACTACCCAATTTCGATGAGCAGTTCTTC. Translating it yields CASSLGLPNFDEQFF. The chain employs TRBV7-9 and TRBJ2-1; D possibly corresponds to TRBD2 (5 bases). Germline V gene sequence: CDR1 SEHNR, CDR2 FQNEAQ (reference sequence). This CDR3 has 15 amino acids. V was pared by 1 base and J by 8 bases, with 15 bases between.

In this sample, this clonotype turned up a few times. The chain recombines TRBV4-1 with TRBJ2-1; no definite D call. Germline V gene lookup returns CDR1 MGHRA and CDR2 YSYEKL. This CDR3 is built from 17 residues. V gave up 0 bases and J gave up 4 bases, with 16 bases separating them. For the CDR3, the DNA is TGCGCCAGCAGCCAAGATCGGTCACGTCGCGTATACAATGAGCAGTTCTTC. As protein: CASSQDRSRRVYNEQFF.

This clonotype appeared a few times. The chain recombines TRBV20-1 with TRBJ1-1, with 10 nucleotides matching TRBD1. The V gene end was trimmed by 0 bases and the J gene end by 5 bases; junction bases not matched to a gene: 3. The CDR3 is 14 amino acids. Germline-derived CDR1 and CDR2 are DFQATT and SNEGSKA (reference sequence). The CDR3 nucleotides read TGCAGTGCTAGAGAATGGACAGGGGGGACTGAAGCTTTCTTT. Protein: CSAREWTGGTEAFF.

This clonotype has a handful of counts. The chain combines TRBV20-1 with TRBJ2-6; D may be TRBD1 (6 bases). Germline V gene data show CDR1 as DFQATT and CDR2 as SNEGSKA (reference sequence). V was shortened by 3 bases and J by 0 bases, with 15 bases between the two germline ends. CDR3 length: 17 residues. In nucleotides, the CDR3 is TGCAGTGCTAGGGGCAGGGGAGTGGGCTCTGGGGCCAACGTCCTGACTTTC. It specifies CSARGRGVGSGANVLTF.

This clonotype was counted between two and nine times. The chain carries TRBV6-6 and TRBJ1-1; D is unclear. The germline V and J ends were trimmed by 1 base and 2 bases, with 5 bases remaining between them. CDR1 is MNHNY, CDR2 SVGAGI, per germline (reference sequence). The CDR3 spans 13 residues. CDR3 nucleotides: TGTGCCAGCAGTTACTACGGTAACACTGAAGCTTTCTTT. This sequence encodes CASSYYGNTEAFF.

This clonotype was seen ten or more times. The V gene is TRBV10-3, the J gene TRBJ2-1; a weak D match, TRBD2 (6 bases). In germline, CDR1 is ENHRY, CDR2 SYGVKD. There are 13 residues in the CDR3. V was trimmed by 3 bases and J by 8 bases, leaving 11 bases between them. This chain's CDR3 is CAISDFLADEQFF. The DNA for the CDR3 is TGTGCCATCAGTGACTTCTTAGCGGATGAGCAGTTCTTC.

The chain recombines TRBV19 with TRBJ2-3; TRBD1 matches 10 bases. J gave up 6 bases and V 8 bases, and 11 bases lay outside the gene matches. CDR1 and CDR2 from the germline V gene are LNHDA and SQIVND (reference sequence). The CDR3 runs to 15 residues. CDR3 coding DNA: TGTGCCAGTTCCGATCGGGACAGGGGCATGGATACGCAGTATTTT. Protein: CASSDRDRGMDTQYF.

V gene TRBV5-1 combines with J gene TRBJ1-4; 9 nucleotides agree with TRBD1. Trimming took 4 bases from V and 8 from J; bases not matched to a gene: 15. Germline values: CDR1 SGHRS, CDR2 YFSETQ. This CDR3 is built from 17 residues. The CDR3 region is CASSMGGRGQGREKLFF. The CDR3 DNA reads as TGCGCCAGCAGCATGGGCGGCCGCGGACAGGGGCGGGAAAAACTGTTTTTT.